The clone carrying this TCR beta chain was seen ten or more times. Antigen specificity is unknown. This sample is drawn from a study of early T cells in non-severe SARS-CoV-2 infection. Study details: Unpaired chains resulted from sequencing bulk RNA of unsorted whole blood.

Findings and limits, study-wide: In VDJdb matching, anti-spike CD8 responses were favored while private and CD4 specificities went missing.

Unique molecular identifiers were attached to individual cDNA molecules. MiXCR, applied by TCRdb to the 5' RACE reads, yields one record per CDR3 protein. The sample records 35,000 to 50,000 distinct CDR3 sequences, approximately 6% being singletons. CDR1 SGHRS and CDR2 YFSETQ come from the germline V gene. The V end was cut by 5 bases, the J end by 3 bases, with 22 bases between. The CDR3 has 17 amino acids. This receptor was taken from an adult who was a healthcare worker with PCR-confirmed SARS-CoV-2 infection or an uninfected control (not recorded which). The starting material was whole blood, obtained at baseline. The chain carries TRBV5-1 and TRBJ2-3, with D tentatively TRBD1 (5 bases). DNA for the CDR3: TGCGCCAGCAGAAGTGGCAAGAGCCAGGGTGGGACAGATACGCAGTATTTT. This codes for CASRSGKSQGGTDTQYF.